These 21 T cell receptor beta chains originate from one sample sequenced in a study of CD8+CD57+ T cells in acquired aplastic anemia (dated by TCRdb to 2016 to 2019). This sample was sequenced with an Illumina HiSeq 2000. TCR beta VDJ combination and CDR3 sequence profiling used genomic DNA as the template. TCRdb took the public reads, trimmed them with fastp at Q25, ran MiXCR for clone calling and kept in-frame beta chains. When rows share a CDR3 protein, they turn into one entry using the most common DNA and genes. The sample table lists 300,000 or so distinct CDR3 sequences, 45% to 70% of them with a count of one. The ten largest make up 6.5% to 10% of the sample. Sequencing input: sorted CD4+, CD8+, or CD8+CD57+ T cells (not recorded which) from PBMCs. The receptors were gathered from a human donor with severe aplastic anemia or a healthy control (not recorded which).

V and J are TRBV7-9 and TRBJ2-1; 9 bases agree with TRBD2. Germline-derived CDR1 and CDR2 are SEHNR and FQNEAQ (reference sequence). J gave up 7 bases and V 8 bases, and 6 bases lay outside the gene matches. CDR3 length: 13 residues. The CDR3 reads CASGGTSFNEQFF. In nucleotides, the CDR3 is TGTGCCAGCGGCGGGACTAGCTTTAATGAGCAGTTCTTC.

The CDR3 reads CASTPRVGGNYEQYF. For the CDR3, the DNA is TGTGCCAGCACCCCTCGCGTGGGTGGGAACTACGAGCAGTACTTC. The V gene is TRBV7-2, the J gene TRBJ2-7; no clear D gene. Germline V gene data show CDR1 as SGHTA and CDR2 as FQGNSA. V was pared by 7 bases and J by 3 bases, with 19 bases between. CDR3 length: 15 residues.

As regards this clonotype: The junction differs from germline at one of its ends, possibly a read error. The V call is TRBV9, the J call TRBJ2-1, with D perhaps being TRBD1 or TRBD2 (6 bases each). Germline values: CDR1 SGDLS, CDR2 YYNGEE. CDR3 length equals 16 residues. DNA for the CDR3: TGTGCCGGCAGCGTAATAGTGGGGGGCTACTACAATGAGCAGTTCTTC. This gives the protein CAGSVIVGGYYNEQFF.

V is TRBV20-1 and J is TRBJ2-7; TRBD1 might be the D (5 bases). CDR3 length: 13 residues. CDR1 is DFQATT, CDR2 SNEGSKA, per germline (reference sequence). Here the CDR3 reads CSARTLDSYEQYF. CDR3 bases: TGCAGCGCACGGACACTCGACTCCTACGAGCAGTACTTC.

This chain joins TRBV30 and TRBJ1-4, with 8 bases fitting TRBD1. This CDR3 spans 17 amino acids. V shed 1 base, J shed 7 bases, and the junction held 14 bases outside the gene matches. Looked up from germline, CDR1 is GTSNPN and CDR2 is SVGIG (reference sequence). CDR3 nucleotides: TGTGCCTGGAGTGGGGCTCCCGGTACAGGGGGTAGTGAAAAACTGTTTTTT. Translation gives CAWSGAPGTGGSEKLFF.

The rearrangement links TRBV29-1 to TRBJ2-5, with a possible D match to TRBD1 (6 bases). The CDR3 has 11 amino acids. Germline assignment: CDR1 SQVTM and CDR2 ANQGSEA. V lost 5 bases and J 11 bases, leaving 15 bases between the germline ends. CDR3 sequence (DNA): TGCAGCGTTAAACAGGGTGTGAATCAGTACTTC. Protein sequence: CSVKQGVNQYF.

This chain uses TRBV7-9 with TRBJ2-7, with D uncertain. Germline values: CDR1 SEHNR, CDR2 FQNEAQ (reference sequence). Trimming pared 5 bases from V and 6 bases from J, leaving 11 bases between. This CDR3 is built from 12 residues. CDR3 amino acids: CASSLGYFEQYF. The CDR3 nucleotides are TGTGCCAGCAGCCTTGGGTATTTCGAGCAGTACTTC.

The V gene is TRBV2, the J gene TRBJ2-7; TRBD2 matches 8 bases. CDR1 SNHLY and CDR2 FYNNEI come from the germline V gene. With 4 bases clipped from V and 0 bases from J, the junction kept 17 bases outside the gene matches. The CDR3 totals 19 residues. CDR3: CASSGSSGGAPPCSYEQYF. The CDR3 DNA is TGTGCCAGCAGTGGATCCAGCGGGGGTGCACCTCCGTGCTCCTACGAGCAGTACTTC. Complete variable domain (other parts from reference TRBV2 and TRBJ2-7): EPEVTQTPSHQVTQMGQEVILRCVPISNHLYFYWYRQILGQKVEFLVSFYNNEISEKSEIFDDQFSVERPDGSNFTLKIRSTKLEDSAMYFCASSGSSGGAPPCSYEQYFGPGTRLTVT.

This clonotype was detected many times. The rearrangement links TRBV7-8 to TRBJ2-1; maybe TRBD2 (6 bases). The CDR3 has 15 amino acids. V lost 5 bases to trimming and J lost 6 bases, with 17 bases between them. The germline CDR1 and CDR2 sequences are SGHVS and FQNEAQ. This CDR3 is CASSPRDFVSNEQFF. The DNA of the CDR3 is TGTGCCAGCAGCCCAAGGGACTTCGTTTCCAATGAGCAGTTCTTC.

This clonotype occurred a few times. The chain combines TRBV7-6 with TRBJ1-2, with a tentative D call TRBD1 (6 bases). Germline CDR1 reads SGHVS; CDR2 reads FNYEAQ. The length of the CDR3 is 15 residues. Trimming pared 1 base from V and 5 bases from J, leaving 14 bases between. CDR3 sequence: CASSLGGGGDYGYTF. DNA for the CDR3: TGTGCCAGCAGCTTAGGAGGGGGGGGCGATTATGGCTACACCTTC. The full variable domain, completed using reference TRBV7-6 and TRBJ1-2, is GAGVSQSPRYKVTKRGQDVALRCDPISGHVSLYWYRQALGQGPEFLTYFNYEAQQDKSGLPNDRFSAERPEGSISTLTIQRTEQRDSAMYRCASSLGGGGDYGYTFGSGTRLTVV.

CDR3 coding DNA: TGCAGTGCTAGAACTACCGGGACAGGGAACACTGAAGCTTTCTTT. Amino acids: CSARTTGTGNTEAFF. This chain connects TRBV20-1 to TRBJ1-1; 8 bases match TRBD1. The CDR3 loop spans 15 amino acids. From germline, CDR1 is DFQATT and CDR2 SNEGSKA (reference sequence). Germline trimming cut 2 bases from V and 1 base from J; bases unmatched to any gene: 6.

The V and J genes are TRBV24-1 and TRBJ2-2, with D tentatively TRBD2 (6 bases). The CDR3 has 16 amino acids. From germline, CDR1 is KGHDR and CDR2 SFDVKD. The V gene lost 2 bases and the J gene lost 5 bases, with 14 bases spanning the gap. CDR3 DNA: TGTGCCACCAGTGATTCGGGGTCGGGGAGGACCGGGGAGCTGTTTTTT. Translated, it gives CATSDSGSGRTGELFF.

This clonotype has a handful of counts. CDR3 loop: CSAGQGLYEQYF. The CDR3 DNA reads as TGCAGTGCTGGACAGGGGTTGTACGAGCAGTACTTC. The rearrangement links TRBV20-1 to TRBJ2-7; 9 nucleotides align to TRBD1. The CDR3 totals 12 residues. The germline CDR1 and CDR2 sequences are DFQATT and SNEGSKA (reference sequence). Trimming took 5 bases from V and 4 from J; bases not matched to a gene: 3.

The CDR3 is CASMMGALQPQHF. DNA of the CDR3: TGTGCCAGTATGATGGGGGCCCTTCAGCCCCAGCATTTT. This rearrangement joins TRBV19 to TRBJ1-5, with D perhaps TRBD1 (6 bases). This CDR3 has 13 residues. CDR1 and CDR2 (germline): LNHDA, SQIVND (reference sequence). The V gene lost 7 bases and the J gene lost 6 bases, with 13 bases spanning the gap.

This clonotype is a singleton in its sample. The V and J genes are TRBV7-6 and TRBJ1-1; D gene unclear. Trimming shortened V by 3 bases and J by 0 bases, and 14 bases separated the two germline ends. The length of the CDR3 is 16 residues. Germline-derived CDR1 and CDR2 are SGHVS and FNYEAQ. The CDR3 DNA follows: TGTGCCAGCAGCTTTCCCTCCGGTAGGCTGAACACTGAAGCTTTCTTT. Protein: CASSFPSGRLNTEAFF.

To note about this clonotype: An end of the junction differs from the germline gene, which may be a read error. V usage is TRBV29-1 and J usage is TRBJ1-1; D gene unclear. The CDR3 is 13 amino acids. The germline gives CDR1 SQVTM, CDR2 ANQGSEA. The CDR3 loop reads CGVEESSGEKAFF. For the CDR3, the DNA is TGCGGCGTTGAAGAGTCTTCGGGAGAAAAAGCTTTCTTT.

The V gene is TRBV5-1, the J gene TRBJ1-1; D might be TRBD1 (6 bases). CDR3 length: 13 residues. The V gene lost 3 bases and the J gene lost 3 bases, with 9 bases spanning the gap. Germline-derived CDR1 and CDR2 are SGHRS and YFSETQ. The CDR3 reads CASSWGADTEAFF. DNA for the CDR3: TGCGCCAGCAGCTGGGGGGCGGACACTGAAGCTTTCTTT. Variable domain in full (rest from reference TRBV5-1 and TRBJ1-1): KAGVTQTPRYLIKTRGQQVTLSCSPISGHRSVSWYQQTPGQGLQFLFEYFSETQRNKGNFPGRFSGRQFSNSRSEMNVSTLELGDSALYLCASSWGADTEAFFGQGTRLTVV.

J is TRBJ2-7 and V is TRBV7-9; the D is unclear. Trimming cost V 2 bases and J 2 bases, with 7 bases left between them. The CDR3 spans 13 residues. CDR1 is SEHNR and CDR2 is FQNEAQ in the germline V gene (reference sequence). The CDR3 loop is CASSLSETYEQYF. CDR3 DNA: TGTGCCAGCAGCTTATCTGAAACCTACGAGCAGTACTTC.

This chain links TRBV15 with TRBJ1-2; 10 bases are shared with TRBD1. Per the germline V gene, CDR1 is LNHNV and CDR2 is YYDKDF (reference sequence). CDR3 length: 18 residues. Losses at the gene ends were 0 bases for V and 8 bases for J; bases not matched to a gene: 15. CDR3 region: CATSRDQNRDRGRNGYTF. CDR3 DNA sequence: TGTGCCACCAGCAGAGATCAAAATCGGGACAGGGGACGCAACGGCTACACCTTC.

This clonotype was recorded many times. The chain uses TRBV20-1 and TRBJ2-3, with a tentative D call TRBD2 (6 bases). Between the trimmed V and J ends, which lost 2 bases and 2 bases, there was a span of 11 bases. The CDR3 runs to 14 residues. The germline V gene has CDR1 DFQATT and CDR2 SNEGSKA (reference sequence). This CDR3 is CSARLRGPTDTQYF. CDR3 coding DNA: TGCAGTGCTAGATTGCGGGGTCCCACAGATACGCAGTATTTT.

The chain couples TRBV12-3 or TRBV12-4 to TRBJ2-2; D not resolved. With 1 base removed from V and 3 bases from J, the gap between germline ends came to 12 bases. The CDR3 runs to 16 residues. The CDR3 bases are TGTGCCAGCAGTTTAGGGGCAGCGTCGGACACCGGGGAGCTGTTTTTT. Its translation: CASSLGAASDTGELFF.